This TCR beta chain emerged from a study of response to subunit inactivated influenza vaccine. Study observations and caveats: It was suggested by the authors that few new T cells are recruited by each seasonal influenza vaccination.

This clonotype was counted between two and nine times. What it binds is not known. TCRdb called the RT-PCR reads again in MiXCR, with one record for every CDR3 protein. This sample has about 780,000 distinct CDR3 sequences; around a sixth occur once, and the top ten carry roughly 11%. The source of this sequence is a man aged 50-60 years who received an inactivated influenza vaccine. The starting material was PBMCs from blood, obtained more than 4 days after vaccination.

The DNA of the CDR3 is TGTGCCAGCAGCTTAGGATTGTATGAGACCCAGTACTTC. It specifies CASSLGLYETQYF. The V gene is TRBV11-2, the J gene TRBJ2-5; D unresolved. The V end was cut by 1 base, the J end by 5 bases, with 8 bases between. This CDR3 is 13 amino acids long. Germline V gives CDR1 SGHAT, CDR2 FQNNGV.